The subject of this entry is one TCR beta chain. The target antigen is unknown. The data are from a study of blood T cells in healthy people across ages. Study-wide results and caveats: More naive CD4+ cells and higher diversity were found in long-lived than in aged donors.

A second PCR of roughly 6 to 12 cycles used a sample-barcoded 5' primer and a J-beta primer mix. TCRdb analysed the 5' RACE reads with MiXCR anew, one entry per CDR3 protein. This sample has some 690,000 distinct CDR3 sequences, with 22% found just once. The CDR3 has 15 residues. Germline lookup yields CDR1 MGHDK and CDR2 SYGVNS. The V gene lost 4 bases and the J gene lost 2 bases, with 12 bases spanning the gap. Extraction of total RNA produced a minimum of 5 micrograms from each sample. The genes are TRBV25-1 and TRBJ2-1; unclear D gene. Material for sequencing was blood. This clonotype originated in a man aged 65 to 79 in good health. The CDR3 is CASSGNGVAYNEQFF. CDR3 DNA sequence: TGTGCCAGCAGTGGTAATGGGGTTGCCTACAATGAGCAGTTCTTC.